The clone carrying this T cell receptor (beta chain) was counted only a few times. No antigen is known for it. This specimen belongs to a study of cytomegalovirus exposure and HLA in healthy donors. On the study more broadly: The 120 or so validation repertoires used a platform that matched the one used for the approximately 670 first-cohort repertoires, as a later analysis reported.

Only in-frame clones appear in the TCRdb table, and some are missing; sequencing was by immunoSEQ multiplex PCR. The top ten hold roughly 1.2% of the sample, which has 250,000 to 350,000 clones, approximately 86% seen once. V lost 6 bases to trimming and J lost 5 bases; unmatched junction nucleotides: 4. This CDR3 is built from 13 residues. From germline, CDR1 is MNHEY and CDR2 SVGAGI. Study-wide results and limits: In vitro testing confirmed a few CMV-associated chains as specific for CMV antigens. Rarity held for most TCR sequences, but there were some public TCRs that occurred in many donors.

This chain connects TRBV6-5 to TRBJ2-7, with TRBD1 matching over 10 bases. Sequencing was carried out using PBMCs. This sequence originates from a woman aged 30 to 39 in good health and CMV-seropositive. CDR3 in DNA: TGTGCCAGCAGACGACAGGGGGCAGACGAGCAGTACTTC. Translating it yields CASRRQGADEQYF.